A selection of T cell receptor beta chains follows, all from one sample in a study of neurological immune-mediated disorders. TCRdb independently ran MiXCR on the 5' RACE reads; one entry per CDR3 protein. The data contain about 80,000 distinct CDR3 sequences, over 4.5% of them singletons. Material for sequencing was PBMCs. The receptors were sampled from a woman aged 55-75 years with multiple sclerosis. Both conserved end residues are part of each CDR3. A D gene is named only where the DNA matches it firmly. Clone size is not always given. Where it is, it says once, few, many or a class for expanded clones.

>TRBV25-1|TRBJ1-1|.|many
TGTGCCAGCAGTGCTCGCGTTGGTGCTGAAGCTTTCTTT
CASSARVGAEAFF
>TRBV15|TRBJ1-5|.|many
TGTGCCACCAGCAGAGTAGGGGTTGGCAATCAGCCCCAGCATTTT
CATSRVGVGNQPQHF
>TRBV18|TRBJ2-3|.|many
TGTGCCAGCTCACCAATCGGCGCGGGGATCACAGATACGCAGTATTTT
CASSPIGAGITDTQYF
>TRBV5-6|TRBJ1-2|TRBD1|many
TGTGCCAGCAGAGACAGGGTTACTGGCTACACCTTC
CASRDRVTGYTF
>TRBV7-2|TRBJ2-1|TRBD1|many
TGTGCCAGCAGCTCACGGGACAGGGGTTCATACAATGAGCAGTTCTTC
CASSSRDRGSYNEQFF
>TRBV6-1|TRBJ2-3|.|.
TGTGCCAGCAGTGAATGGGGTCCAGATACGCAGTATTTT
CASSEWGPDTQYF
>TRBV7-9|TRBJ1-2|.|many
TGTGCCAGCAGCGTAGACTGGGCTAATGGCTACACCTTC
CASSVDWANGYTF
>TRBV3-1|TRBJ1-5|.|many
TGTGCCAGCAGCCAAGGGACGACGGAACAGCCCCAGCATTTT
CASSQGTTEQPQHF
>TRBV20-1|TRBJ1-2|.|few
TGCAGTGCCCAATCCGGGACTACCGCCGCCTACACCTTC
CSAQSGTTAAYTF
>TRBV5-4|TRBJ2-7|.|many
TGTGCCAGCAGCTTGGCCAGGACCTACGAGCAGTACTTC
CASSLARTYEQYF
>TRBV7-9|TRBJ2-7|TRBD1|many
TGTGCCAGCAGCCCCCCGGGACAGCTCTACGAGCAGTACTTC
CASSPPGQLYEQYF
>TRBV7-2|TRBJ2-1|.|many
TGTGCCAGCAGCTTCGGTAGCAGAAGGGAGCAGTTCTTC
CASSFGSRREQFF
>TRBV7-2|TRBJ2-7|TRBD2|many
TGTGCCAGCAGCATGGGGGGGATCTCCTACGAGCAGTACTTC
CASSMGGISYEQYF
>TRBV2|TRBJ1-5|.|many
TGTGCCAGCAGTGCCGGTCAGCCCCAGCATTTT
CASSAGQPQHF
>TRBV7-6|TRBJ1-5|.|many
TGTGCCAGCAGCTTAACGGCAGGGGGCAATCAGCCCCAGCATTTT
CASSLTAGGNQPQHF
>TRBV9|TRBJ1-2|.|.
TGTGACAGCAGCTCGGACAGCAATGGCTACACCTTC
CDSSSDSNGYTF
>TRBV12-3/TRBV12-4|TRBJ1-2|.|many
TGTGCCAGCATTCAGAGCGCCCTTGGCTACACCTTC
CASIQSALGYTF
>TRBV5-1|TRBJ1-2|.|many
TGCGCCAGCAGCTTAGGAGATAACTATGGCTACACCTTC
CASSLGDNYGYTF
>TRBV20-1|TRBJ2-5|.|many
TGCAGTGCCCTGGAGGGGGTTGGAGAAGGGGAGACCCAGTACTTC
CSALEGVGEGETQYF
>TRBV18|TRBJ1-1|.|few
TGTGCCAGCTCACCACCGTCAGGGGTAAGCACTGAAGCTTTCTTT
CASSPPSGVSTEAFF
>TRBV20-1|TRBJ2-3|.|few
TGCAGTGCTAGAGCTGGCGGGGTGGCAGATACGCAGTATTTT
CSARAGGVADTQYF
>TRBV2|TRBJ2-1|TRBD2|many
TGTGCCAGCAGTGGACTAGCGGGGGCCGTTGAGCAGTTCTTC
CASSGLAGAVEQFF
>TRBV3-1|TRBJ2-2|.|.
TGTGCCAGCAGCCGTTATAACACCGGGGAGCTGTTTTTT
CASSRYNTGELFF
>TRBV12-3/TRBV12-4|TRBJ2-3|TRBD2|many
TGTGCCAGCAGCTTCAGAGCGGGGGGGTCAGATACGCAGTATTTT
CASSFRAGGSDTQYF
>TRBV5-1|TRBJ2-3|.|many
TGCGCCAGCAGGCCAGGGACCGCTTCAGATACGCAGTATTTT
CASRPGTASDTQYF
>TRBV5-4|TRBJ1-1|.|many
TGTGCCAGCAGTCCGGCAGGGGTGAACACTGAAGCTTTCTTT
CASSPAGVNTEAFF
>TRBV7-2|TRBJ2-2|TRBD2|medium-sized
TGTGCCAGCAGAACGACGGGAGGTGGATGGACCGGGGAGCTGTTTTTT
CASRTTGGGWTGELFF
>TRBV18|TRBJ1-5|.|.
TGTGCCAGCTCACTTTCCGGCCGGCGGAGCAATCAGCCCCAGCATTTT
CASSLSGRRSNQPQHF
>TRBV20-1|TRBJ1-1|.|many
TGCAGTGCCGCGATCGGGACCCCGAACACTGAAGCTTTCTTT
CSAAIGTPNTEAFF
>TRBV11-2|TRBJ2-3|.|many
TGTGCCAGCAGCCACGCGCGCGGGGACGCAGCGGCTACGCAGTATTTT
CASSHARGDAAATQYF
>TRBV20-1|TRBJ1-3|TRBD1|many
TGCAGTGCCCCTCCCCCCGACAGGGCCCCCAGCACCATATATTTT
CSAPPPDRAPSTIYF
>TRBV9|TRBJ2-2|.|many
TGTGCCAGCAGCCCCCAAATGGGGAGTGCGAACACCGGGGAGCTGTTTTTT
CASSPQMGSANTGELFF
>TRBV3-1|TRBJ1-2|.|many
TGTGCCAGCAGCCCTGGACACTATGGCTACACCTTC
CASSPGHYGYTF
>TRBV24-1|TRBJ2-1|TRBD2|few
TGTGCCACCAGTGACCCTAGCGGGGGGGCCCTGGGGAATGAGCAGTTCTTC
CATSDPSGGALGNEQFF
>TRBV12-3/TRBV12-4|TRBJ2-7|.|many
TGTGCCAGCAGTTTAACGGGAGTCCTCACCTACGAGCAGTACTTC
CASSLTGVLTYEQYF
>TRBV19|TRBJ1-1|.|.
TGTGCCAGTAGTATAGCATCCGTTCGGACTGAAGCTTTCTTT
CASSIASVRTEAFF
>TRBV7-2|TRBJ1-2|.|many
TGTGCCAGCAGCTTACGAGTAAACTATGGCTACACCTTC
CASSLRVNYGYTF
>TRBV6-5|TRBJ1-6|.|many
TGTGCCAGCAAACCATACGAATATAATTCACCCCTCCACTTT
CASKPYEYNSPLHF
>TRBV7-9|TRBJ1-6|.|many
TGTGCCAGCAGCTTCGACAGAGCCCTCCACTTT
CASSFDRALHF
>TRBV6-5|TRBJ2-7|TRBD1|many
TGTGCCAGCAGAATTTCGCCGGGACAGCCGCCTAAGTTC
CASRISPGQPPKF
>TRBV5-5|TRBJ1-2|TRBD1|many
TGTGCCAGCAGCTTGGCCTGGGACAGCACTAACTATGGCTACACCTTC
CASSLAWDSTNYGYTF
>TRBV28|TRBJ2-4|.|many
TGTGCCAGCAGTCCTATTGGGCAGGGGGCCAAAAACATTCAGTACTTC
CASSPIGQGAKNIQYF
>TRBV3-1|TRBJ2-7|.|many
TGTGCCAGCAGCCAAGTACGAGGTTTGGAGTACTTC
CASSQVRGLEYF
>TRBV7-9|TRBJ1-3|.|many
TGTGCCAGCAGCCTGACAGCCTCTGGAAACACCATATATTTT
CASSLTASGNTIYF
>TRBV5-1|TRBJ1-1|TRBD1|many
TGCGCCAGCAGCAGCGGGACAGGGGCGCTAATGAACACTGAAGCTTTCTTT
CASSSGTGALMNTEAFF
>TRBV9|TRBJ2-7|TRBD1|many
TGTGCCAGCAGCACCTCGGGACAGAGTCAGGAGCAGTACTTC
CASSTSGQSQEQYF
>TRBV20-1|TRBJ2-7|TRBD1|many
TGCAGTGCTAGTGAGGGGACAGGGGATTCCCACGAGCAGTACTTC
CSASEGTGDSHEQYF
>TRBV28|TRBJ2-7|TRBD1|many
TGTGCCAGCAGTTCCGGAATCGGGACAGGCTACGAGCAGTACTTC
CASSSGIGTGYEQYF
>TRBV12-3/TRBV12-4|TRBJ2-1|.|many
TGTGCCAGCAGTGGTGGACATAAGTTCAATGAGCAGTTCTTC
CASSGGHKFNEQFF
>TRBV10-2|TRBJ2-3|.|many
TGCGCCAGCATTCTGGGGGGCATTACTAGCACAGATACGCAGTATTTT
CASILGGITSTDTQYF
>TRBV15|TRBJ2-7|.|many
TGTGCCACCAGCACGGGGAGATCAGGCGAGCAGTACTTC
CATSTGRSGEQYF
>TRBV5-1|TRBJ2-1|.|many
TGCGCCAGCAGCTTGCCAAGCGACGGAGGTGAGCAGTTCTTC
CASSLPSDGGEQFF
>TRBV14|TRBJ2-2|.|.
TGTGCCAGCAGCCAAGCAGTTCCCGGGGAGCTGTTTTTT
CASSQAVPGELFF
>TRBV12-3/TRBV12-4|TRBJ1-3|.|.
TGTGCCAGCAGTTTACAGGGAAACACCATATATTTT
CASSLQGNTIYF
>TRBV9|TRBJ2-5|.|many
TGTGCCAGCAGCACGGGAGTGGGGTCCGGAGAGACCCAGTACTTC
CASSTGVGSGETQYF
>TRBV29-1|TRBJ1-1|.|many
TGCAGCGCCTCGGACGGGAACACTGAAGCTTTCTTT
CSASDGNTEAFF
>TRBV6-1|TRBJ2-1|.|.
TGTGCCAGCAGTGGAAAGATTTCAGGGGTCAATGAGCAGTTCTTC
CASSGKISGVNEQFF
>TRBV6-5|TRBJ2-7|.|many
TGTGCCAGCACCCCCGCCCAGCAGTACTTC
CASTPAQQYF
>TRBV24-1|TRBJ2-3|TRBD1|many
TGTGCCACCAGTGATCCCCGGACAGGTCAAACAGATACGCAGTATTTT
CATSDPRTGQTDTQYF